Only one count was recorded for the clone carrying this TCR beta chain. The authors' processing: Amplification of reference gene primers was used by the study to estimate nucleated cell counts. Only in-frame clones appear in the TCRdb table, and some are missing; sequencing was by immunoSEQ multiplex PCR. Clonal size and the V and J genes are those of that table, whereas D and trimming came from the DNA. The top ten hold just under 2% of the sample, which has around 140,000 clones, just under 80% seen once. The source of the sample is a study of blood T cell repertoires in COVID-19. Looking at the study overall: The United States, Italy and Spain were the sources of the acute and convalescent COVID-19 samples. PBMCs, B-cell-depleted T cells, or T cells provided the cDNA or gDNA that made up the material.

CDR3 length: 15 residues. Germline-derived CDR1 and CDR2 are LNHDA and SQIVND (reference sequence). The V and J ends lost 4 bases and 3 bases, in that order; junction bases with no gene match: 7. The TCR was taken from an older woman with acute or convalescent COVID-19. J is TRBJ2-7 and V is TRBV19; 9 bases align to TRBD1. Specimen: peripheral blood. CDR3 region: CASSKTAGQGYEQYF. The CDR3 nucleotides read TGTGCCAGTAGTAAGACCGCGGGACAGGGCTACGAGCAGTACTTC.